This T cell receptor (beta chain) was profiled in a study of cytomegalovirus exposure and HLA in healthy donors. Across the whole study: Approximately 80 million unique TCRs, all from HLA-typed donors, were included in an early release of the data. Among the approximately 400 genotyped donors, 70% to 90% were placed in the Caucasian-associated ancestry cluster.

The study ran its PCR with 60 Vbeta and 13 Jbeta primers. The protocol was immunoSEQ multiplex PCR, while the TCRdb copy is restricted to in-frame clones and leaves out a portion. The repertoire holds about 94,000 clones, with over 65% as singletons. This CDR3 has 16 amino acids. The germline CDR1 and CDR2 sequences are LNHDA and SQIVND (reference sequence). V lost 7 bases, J lost 0 bases, and 11 bases stayed unmatched. The sequencing input was PBMCs. This TCR was sampled from a man aged 25 to 45 in good health and CMV-seronegative. The chain uses TRBV19 and TRBJ1-1; 7 bases match TRBD1. The CDR3 here is CASTPGTDPMNTEAFF. The CDR3 DNA is TGTGCCAGTACCCCCGGGACAGACCCCATGAACACTGAAGCTTTCTTT.